The following is a T cell receptor beta chain sequence with its context. This receptor's antigen is unknown. No much larger clone is present one base from it, and per-base qualities are unavailable. This entry comes from a study of OX40 agonist ivuxolimab in advanced cancers. Regarding the complete study: Ivuxolimab was an agonistic, fully human IgG2 monoclonal antibody directed against OX40 (CD134), a costimulatory receptor. Intravenous ivuxolimab was administered to patients every 2 weeks at six dose levels: 0.01, 0.1, 0.3, 1.5, 3 and 10 mg/kg. Of the approximately 50 patients in dose escalation, 19 had hepatocellular carcinoma, some 15 had melanoma, 9 had renal cell carcinoma and 9 had head and neck cancer. The dose-escalation cohort was over 70% male with a mean age of roughly 62 years, ranging from roughly 23 to 90. Prior anti-PD-1, anti-PD-L1 or anti-CTLA-4 therapy was permitted, and about 40% of dose-escalation patients had received checkpoint inhibitors. Partial responses occurred in three dose-escalation patients, of whom one had hepatocellular carcinoma and two had cutaneous melanoma. The point of sequencing TCRbeta in the periphery was to test whether ivuxolimab changed TCR sequence diversity and drove clonal T-cell expansion. The paper reports the monotherapy dose-escalation portion (N = 52 patients) of the phase I ivuxolimab trial.

Genomic DNA was isolated from the sorted cells so that the TCRbeta CDR3 region could be sequenced. The immunoSEQ Assay was used to sequence the TCRbeta CDR3 regions. TCRdb stores this immuneACCESS table with in-frame sequences only. Part of the clones is absent; in the studies checked, under half of the shortfall reflects unresolved V genes, and no reason is known for the rest. For this sample the table gives 70,000 or so clones, of which 80% to 90% were detected only once. The ten largest clones add up to 0.86% of the sample. Patients with a history of autoimmune disease or receiving systemic immunosuppression were excluded from the trial. In every dose cohort, peripheral blood was drawn for TCR sequencing at baseline, cycle 4 day 1, and cycle 7 day 1. Samples came from an open-label, multicenter, first-in-human phase I dose-escalation trial of ivuxolimab. Adults with locally advanced or metastatic melanoma, renal cell, hepatocellular, or head and neck squamous cell carcinoma were enrolled in the trial. CD4+ and CD8+ T cells were sorted separately from peripheral blood before TCR sequencing.

Results and caveats for the whole study, not just this receptor: Which antigens the clonally expanded peripheral T cells were specific for was not determined. After ivuxolimab, expanded clones were on average more numerous among CD8+ T cells than among CD4+ T cells. Clonal expansion of both CD4+ and CD8+ blood T cells was observed from baseline to week 6 at doses 0.1 to 3.0 mg/kg. Low levels of normalized T-cell clonal expansion were also seen in some nonresponding patients. In the 0.1-3.0 mg/kg groups, partial responders were among the patients with the lowest normalized peripheral clonal expansion, particularly in CD8+ T cells.

V trim: 3 bases; J trim: 9 bases; unmatched bases: 14. The CDR3 runs 16 residues from the cysteine to the phenylalanine. Only the CDR3 DNA stays, 48 bases, in frame from base 1. The CDR1 and CDR2 encoded by the germline V gene (reference sequence) are LNHDA and SQIVND. Sample: CD4+ or CD8+ T cells sorted from blood, taken in a trial of the OX40 agonist ivuxolimab. The receptor chain draws on TRBV19 and TRBJ1-5; TRBD1 matches 7 bases in the middle. This clonotype originated in an adult with an advanced solid tumor such as melanoma, head and neck, liver or kidney cancer. This receptor carries the CDR3 CASSMMGTASLRPQHF. The nucleotides are TGTGCCAGTAGTATGATGGGGACAGCTAGCTTACGGCCCCAGCATTTT. The full variable domain, completed from the reference TRBV19 and TRBJ1-5 proteins outside the CDR3, reads DGGITQSPKYLFRKEGQNVTLSCEQNLNHDAMYWYRQDPGQGLRLIYYSQIVNDFQKGDIAEGYSVSREKKESFPLTVTSAQKNPTAFYLCASSMMGTASLRPQHFGDGTRLSIL.